Given below is one T cell receptor (beta chain) in context. The sequencing template was cDNA reverse transcribed from extracted RNA. Repertoires were generated with immunoSEQ multiplex PCR, while TCRdb's copy carries only in-frame clones and drops some. Of more than 90,000 clones listed, around 64% were seen once; the top ten hold 2.5% to 3.5%. The CDR3 runs to 15 residues. The germline V gene has CDR1 MNHEY and CDR2 SMNVEV (reference sequence). V was trimmed by 5 bases and J by 5 bases, leaving 18 bases between them. The data derive from a study of CD8+ T cells in alopecia areata. This chain connects TRBV27 to TRBJ2-5, with D maybe TRBD1 (6 bases). The sequence was obtained from a human donor in good health. The sample taken for sequencing was CD4+ T cells sorted from blood. The CDR3 sequence: CASSLRWGPRETQYF. CDR3 in DNA: TGTGCCAGCAGTCTTCGGTGGGGGCCGAGGGAGACCCAGTACTTC.